A selection of T cell receptor beta chains follows, all from one sample in a study of blood T cell repertoires in COVID-19. Using immunoSEQ multiplex PCR, the repertoire was profiled, and TCRdb retains in-frame clones only, with some absent. The sample shows 200,000 to 250,000 clones, approximately 87% of them seen only once. Sequencing was carried out using peripheral blood. The origin of the receptors is a woman aged 70-85 years with active or convalescent COVID-19. Both conserved end residues are part of each CDR3. A D gene is named only where the DNA matches it firmly. Clone size, where shown, is once, few, many, or a class for clones that have expanded.

>.|TRBV5-1|TRBJ2-2|.
CASSLGQNTGELFF
TGCGCCAGCAGCTTGGGACAGAACACCGGGGAGCTGTTTTTT
>.|TRBV30|TRBJ1-5|few
CAWSVTSNQPQHF
TGTGCCTGGAGTGTTACAAGCAATCAGCCCCAGCATTTT
>TRBD2|TRBV5-1|TRBJ2-7|.
CASSSSSGSSYEQYF
TGCGCCAGCAGCTCCTCTAGCGGTAGCTCCTACGAGCAGTACTTC
>TRBD2|TRBV5-1|TRBJ2-3|.
CASQAGISTDTQYF
TGCGCCAGCCAAGCGGGGATTAGCACAGATACGCAGTATTTT
>TRBD1|TRBV7-2|TRBJ2-7|few
CASRGTGQSYEQYF
TGTGCCAGCCGGGGGACAGGGCAATCCTACGAGCAGTACTTC
>.|TRBV5-1|TRBJ2-6|.
CASSSLTGNSGANVLTF
TGCGCCAGCAGCTCCCTAACAGGGAACTCTGGGGCCAACGTCCTGACTTTC
>.|TRBV11-2|TRBJ2-2|.
CASSSERPRNTGELFF
TGTGCCAGCAGTTCCGAGAGGCCACGAAACACCGGGGAGCTGTTTTTT
>TRBD2|TRBV5-1|TRBJ2-1|.
CASSSSGGASYNEQFF
TGCGCCAGCAGCTCCAGCGGGGGGGCCTCCTACAATGAGCAGTTCTTC
>.|TRBV20-1|TRBJ2-5|.
CSASDLKGLSQETQYF
TGCAGTGCTAGTGATCTAAAGGGACTTTCCCAAGAGACCCAGTACTTC
>.|TRBV28|TRBJ1-2|.
CASSLENYGYTF
TGTGCCAGCAGTTTAGAGAACTATGGCTACACCTTC
>.|TRBV19|TRBJ1-4|few
CASSLRDNNEKLFF
TGTGCCAGTAGTCTCCGGGACAATAATGAAAAACTGTTTTTT
>.|TRBV13|TRBJ1-1|.
CASRSTRENTEAFF
TGTGCCAGCAGATCTACCCGGGAGAACACTGAAGCTTTCTTT
>TRBD1|TRBV5-1|TRBJ2-1|.
CASSLPGTGNEQFF
TGCGCCAGCAGCTTGCCAGGGACAGGCAATGAGCAGTTCTTC
>.|TRBV10-1|TRBJ2-1|once
CASRGCWRGSSYNEQFF
TGCGCCAGCAGGGGTTGCTGGCGGGGAAGCTCCTACAATGAGCAGTTCTTC
>.|TRBV19|TRBJ2-2|.
CASSTAAGYNTGELFF
TGTGCCAGTAGTACCGCGGCAGGGTATAACACCGGGGAGCTGTTTTTT
>.|TRBV19|TRBJ2-7|.
CASSIQGGHGEEQYF
TGTGCCAGTAGTATACAGGGGGGTCATGGGGAGGAGCAGTACTTC